This entry lists 32 T cell receptor beta chains sequenced from one sample in a study of T-cell reconstitution after alpha-beta-depleted transplantation in children. Unique molecular identifiers featured in how the TCRbeta library was prepared. MiXCR was run by TCRdb on the PCR reads, yielding one entry per CDR3 protein. There are over 550,000 distinct CDR3 sequences in the sample; roughly a tenth occur only once, and roughly 4% lies in the top ten. The sequencing here drew on PBMCs from the stem cell graft donor, taken from the stem cell graft. The source is a human donor who donated a stem cell graft to a child with acute myeloid leukemia.

This clonotype was observed many times. J is TRBJ2-3 and V is TRBV24-1, with 8 positions matching TRBD2. CDR1 is KGHDR and CDR2 is SFDVKD in the germline V gene. V trimming: 7 bases; J trimming: 4 bases; junction bases outside the gene matches: 9. The CDR3 loop spans 15 amino acids. CDR3 nucleotides: TGTGCCACCAGAGAAAGCGGGAGTTTCGCAGATACGCAGTATTTT. Translation gives CATRESGSFADTQYF.

This clonotype was found many times. The gene calls are TRBV20-1 and TRBJ1-3, with D maybe TRBD1 (5 bases). The germline gives CDR1 DFQATT, CDR2 SNEGSKA (reference sequence). The CDR3 runs to 15 residues. V was cut by 3 bases and J by 0 bases, with 12 bases left in between. CDR3 in amino acids: CSARDHRSSGNTIYF. In DNA form, the CDR3 reads TGCAGTGCTAGGGACCACAGGTCCTCTGGAAACACCATATATTTT.

The chain links TRBV7-2 to TRBJ2-5; weak D call: TRBD2 (6 bases). The CDR3 is 14 amino acids. Germline CDR1 and CDR2: SGHTA and FQGNSA. V was shortened by 7 bases and J by 5 bases, with 17 bases between the two germline ends. The CDR3 here is CASTESGFGETQYF. The CDR3 DNA is TGTGCCAGCACCGAGAGCGGGTTCGGGGAGACCCAGTACTTC.

This clonotype was seen ten or more times. The chain has TRBV7-2 and TRBJ2-1, with 11 bases lining up with TRBD2. This CDR3 comprises 17 residues. The germline gives CDR1 SGHTA, CDR2 FQGNSA. J was trimmed by 7 bases and V by 4 bases; bases with no gene match: 12. CDR3 sequence reads: CASSSALAGGPRNEQFF. The CDR3 DNA reads as TGTGCCAGCAGCTCCGCCTTAGCGGGAGGGCCTAGGAATGAGCAGTTCTTC. Supplemented by reference TRBV7-2 and TRBJ2-1, the full variable domain reads GAGVSQSPSNKVTEKGKDVELRCDPISGHTALYWYRQSLGQGLEFLIYFQGNSAPDKSGLPSDRFSAERTGGSVSTLTIQRTQQEDSAVYLCASSSALAGGPRNEQFFGPGTRLTVL.

The chain links TRBV29-1 to TRBJ2-1; possible D gene TRBD2, 7 bases. CDR3 size: 14 residues. CDR1 and CDR2 from the germline V gene are SQVTM and ANQGSEA. Trimming removed 7 bases from V and 4 bases from J, with 17 bases in between. Here the CDR3 reads CSGGGGSGYNEQFF. CDR3 in DNA: TGCAGCGGGGGGGGCGGGAGCGGATACAATGAGCAGTTCTTC.

The sample holds a few counts of this clonotype. This rearrangement joins TRBV28 to TRBJ2-7; D might be TRBD2 (6 bases). The CDR3 totals 15 residues. V gave up 1 base and J gave up 6 bases, with 16 bases separating them. CDR1 is MDHEN, CDR2 SYDVKM, per germline. This CDR3 reads CASSLSLGRGGEQYF. Here the CDR3 DNA reads TGTGCCAGCAGTTTATCGCTGGGAAGGGGAGGCGAGCAGTACTTC.

This clonotype was detected many times. The J gene is TRBJ2-7, the V gene TRBV29-1, with 8 bases lining up with TRBD1. The CDR3 loop spans 11 amino acids. The ends lost 5 bases at V and 6 bases at J; junction bases unmatched: 3. Looked up from germline, CDR1 is SQVTM and CDR2 is ANQGSEA. The CDR3 here is CSVRTGSEQYF. CDR3 nucleotides: TGCAGCGTTAGGACAGGGAGCGAGCAGTACTTC.

The chain recombines TRBV2 with TRBJ2-7, with D possibly matching TRBD1 (5 bases). Germline V gene lookup returns CDR1 SNHLY and CDR2 FYNNEI. With 8 bases removed from V and 0 bases from J, the gap between germline ends came to 17 bases. CDR3 length equals 15 residues. The CDR3 coding sequence is TGTGCCAGCTGTTGGACATGGCTGAGCTCCTACGAGCAGTACTTC. This codes for CASCWTWLSSYEQYF.

This clonotype showed up just a few times. The V call is TRBV27, the J call TRBJ1-6; the match to TRBD1 covers 10 bases. Germline V gene sequence: CDR1 MNHEY, CDR2 SMNVEV (reference sequence). The V gene end was trimmed by 2 bases and the J gene end by 10 bases; junction bases not matched to a gene: 5. The CDR3 consists of 15 residues. As DNA, the CDR3 is TGTGCCAGCAGTTTAAAACCGGGACAGGGGTCACCCCTCCACTTT. Protein sequence: CASSLKPGQGSPLHF.

This chain uses TRBV7-2 with TRBJ2-7; D may be TRBD2 (6 bases). The CDR3 consists of 17 residues. V shed 5 bases and J shed 2 bases, with 22 bases lying between them. Germline assignment: CDR1 SGHTA and CDR2 FQGNSA. DNA for the CDR3: TGTGCCAGCAGCCGGTCCCCCCCGGGGGACGCCACCTACGAGCAGTACTTC. Translating it yields CASSRSPPGDATYEQYF. Full variable domain (rest looked up from reference TRBV7-2 and TRBJ2-7): GAGVSQSPSNKVTEKGKDVELRCDPISGHTALYWYRQSLGQGLEFLIYFQGNSAPDKSGLPSDRFSAERTGGSVSTLTIQRTQQEDSAVYLCASSRSPPGDATYEQYFGPGTRLTVT.

V usage is TRBV5-1 and J usage is TRBJ2-1; 11 nucleotides match TRBD2. V shed 2 bases, J shed 0 bases, and the junction held 4 bases outside the gene matches. Germline V gives CDR1 SGHRS, CDR2 YFSETQ. This CDR3 is built from 17 residues. CDR3 protein: CASSFLGLAASYNEQFF. The CDR3 nucleotides read TGCGCCAGCAGCTTCCTGGGACTAGCGGCCTCCTACAATGAGCAGTTCTTC.

This clonotype was seen a handful of times. The V and J genes are TRBV19 and TRBJ2-2, with D perhaps matching TRBD1 or TRBD2 (7 bases each). Germline V CDR1 and CDR2: LNHDA, SQIVND (reference sequence). Between the trimmed V and J ends, which lost 7 bases and 5 bases, there was a span of 14 bases. The CDR3 is 14 residues long. The CDR3 DNA follows: TGTGCCAGTATGCGGCAGGGGGGGACCGGGGAGCTGTTTTTT. This codes for CASMRQGGTGELFF.

This clonotype was detected only a few times. The V call is TRBV12-3 or TRBV12-4, the J call TRBJ1-5, with D hard to call. Trimming cost V 3 bases and J 6 bases, with 6 bases left between them. The CDR3 is made up of 12 amino acids. The CDR3 loop reads CASSFGAQPQHF. CDR3 nucleotide sequence: TGTGCCAGCAGTTTTGGTGCTCAGCCCCAGCATTTT.

The chain couples TRBV12-3 or TRBV12-4 to TRBJ2-5; perhaps TRBD2 as D (6 bases). With 8 bases removed from V and 7 bases from J, the gap between germline ends came to 17 bases. This CDR3 contains 13 residues. CDR3 bases: TGTGCCAGCGGAAGGGCAGCGGGCGGGACCCAGTACTTC. Its protein product is CASGRAAGGTQYF.

This clonotype was observed many times. V gene TRBV5-1 combines with J gene TRBJ2-3, with 9 bases lining up with TRBD1. Trimming at V came to 6 bases and at J to 3 bases, leaving 14 bases not matched to a gene. This CDR3 contains 17 residues. In germline, CDR1 is SGHRS, CDR2 YFSETQ. CDR3 amino acids: CASNLTPPGQGTDTQYF. The CDR3 DNA reads as TGCGCCAGCAACCTTACCCCCCCGGGACAGGGAACAGATACGCAGTATTTT.

This clonotype has at least ten counts. The rearrangement joins TRBV27 to TRBJ2-1; 10 bases are shared with TRBD2. The V gene's germline CDR1 is MNHEY and CDR2 SMNVEV (reference sequence). This CDR3 has 20 residues. Trimming cost V 4 bases and J 0 bases; bases outside gene matches: 15. This chain's CDR3 is CASSSPPGLATDFSYNEQFF. DNA for the CDR3: TGTGCCAGCAGTTCACCCCCGGGACTAGCGACGGATTTCTCCTACAATGAGCAGTTCTTC.

This clonotype was counted between two and nine times. This chain links TRBV6-2 or TRBV6-3 with TRBJ1-1; D is uncertain. Trimming took off 10 bases at V and 0 bases at J, with 12 bases between the two ends. Germline-derived CDR1 and CDR2 are MNHEY and SVGEGT. The CDR3 is made up of 13 amino acids. In nucleotides, the CDR3 is TGTGCCACCCGGAAAGGGATGAACACTGAAGCTTTCTTT. Its translation: CATRKGMNTEAFF.

At least ten counts were recorded for this clonotype. The chain has TRBV20-1 and TRBJ2-7; 10 bases line up with TRBD1. There are 13 residues in the CDR3. Germline V gene data show CDR1 as DFQATT and CDR2 as SNEGSKA (reference sequence). V lost 5 bases to trimming and J lost 3 bases; unmatched junction nucleotides: 4. CDR3 nucleotides: TGCAGTGCTCCGGGACAGGGGATCTACGAGCAGTACTTC. This codes for CSAPGQGIYEQYF.

This clonotype was seen repeatedly, ten times or more. V is TRBV24-1 and J is TRBJ2-7; D may match TRBD1 or TRBD2 (5 bases each). The CDR3 length is 15 residues. Trimming took off 4 bases at V and 4 bases at J, with 16 bases between the two ends. Germline CDR1 is KGHDR and CDR2 is SFDVKD. The CDR3 DNA reads as TGTGCCACCAGTGAGGCAACAGGAGGTCGATACGAGCAGTACTTC. It encodes CATSEATGGRYEQYF.

The table lists this clonotype with a few counts. The chain couples TRBV7-9 to TRBJ2-7; 8 bases agree with TRBD1. The V gene end was trimmed by 7 bases and the J gene end by 0 bases; junction bases not matched to a gene: 8. The CDR3 sequence is 15 residues long. The germline gives CDR1 SEHNR, CDR2 FQNEAQ (reference sequence). The CDR3 reads CASNIAGTGSYEQYF. In DNA form, the CDR3 reads TGTGCCAGCAACATAGCCGGGACAGGCTCCTACGAGCAGTACTTC.

The table lists this clonotype with many counts. J is TRBJ2-7 and V is TRBV12-3 or TRBV12-4; D is ambiguous. CDR3 length equals 12 residues. With 6 bases removed from V and 4 bases from J, the gap between germline ends came to 10 bases. The CDR3 sequence is CASSLVIYEQYF. Written as DNA, the CDR3 is TGTGCCAGCAGCCTGGTAATATACGAGCAGTACTTC.

The chain joins TRBV4-3 to TRBJ2-7, with TRBD2 matching 7 bases. The germline gives CDR1 LGHNA, CDR2 YSLEER. The CDR3 length is 15 residues. Trimming took 0 bases from V and 6 from J; bases not matched to a gene: 8. CDR3 sequence: CASSQDRGGLAEQYF. In nucleotides, the CDR3 is TGCGCCAGCAGCCAAGATCGCGGGGGACTGGCCGAGCAGTACTTC.

The V gene is TRBV27, the J gene TRBJ2-4; 10 nucleotides line up with TRBD2. CDR3 length: 17 residues. Trimming at V came to 1 base and at J to 7 bases, leaving 10 bases not matched to a gene. Germline CDR1 is MNHEY and CDR2 is SMNVEV (reference sequence). The CDR3 nucleotides are TGTGCCAGCAGTTTATTTAGCGGGAGGCCGGGGGTTAACATTCAGTACTTC. As protein: CASSLFSGRPGVNIQYF.

This clonotype was seen ten or more times. The CDR3 region has the DNA TGTGCCAGCAGTACGGCCGACAGGGCGACAGATACGCAGTATTTT. Its protein product is CASSTADRATDTQYF. The chain is built from TRBV28 and TRBJ2-3, with 7 bases that match TRBD1. This CDR3 comprises 15 residues. J lost 3 bases, V lost 5 bases, and 8 bases had no gene match. CDR1 and CDR2 (germline): MDHEN, SYDVKM.

This clonotype was observed a handful of times. The V and J genes are TRBV20-1 and TRBJ2-7, with 13 bases matching TRBD2. CDR1 and CDR2 (germline): DFQATT, SNEGSKA (reference sequence). CDR3 length: 18 amino acids. V gave up 3 bases and J gave up 0 bases; unmatched junction bases: 11. CDR3 loop: CSARKGLAGWLGSYEQYF. The CDR3 DNA follows: TGCAGTGCTAGGAAGGGACTAGCGGGATGGCTGGGCTCCTACGAGCAGTACTTC.

The chain is built from TRBV20-1 and TRBJ2-3, with 8 bases that match TRBD2. CDR1 and CDR2 from the germline V gene are DFQATT and SNEGSKA (reference sequence). With 5 bases clipped from V and 3 bases from J, the junction kept 7 bases outside the gene matches. The CDR3 length is 14 residues. The DNA of the CDR3 is TGCAGTGCTCCTTCACCTAGCGGGACAGATACGCAGTATTTT. Residues: CSAPSPSGTDTQYF.

The gene calls are TRBV4-2 and TRBJ2-5; possibly TRBD2 for D (6 bases). The CDR3 length is 15 residues. V was trimmed by 0 bases and J by 2 bases, leaving 10 bases between them. Germline V gene data show CDR1 as LGHNA and CDR2 as YNFKEQ. The CDR3: CASSQEGDSQETQYF. The CDR3 DNA follows: TGTGCCAGCAGCCAAGAAGGGGACTCGCAAGAGACCCAGTACTTC.

This clonotype was picked up a small number of times. Here the CDR3 DNA reads TGTGCCAGCAGCCTGGACAGGGGGGGATATGAGCAGTTCTTC. This sequence encodes CASSLDRGGYEQFF. The rearrangement links TRBV7-2 to TRBJ2-1; 10 nucleotides line up with TRBD1. Trimming at V came to 5 bases and at J to 8 bases, leaving 6 bases not matched to a gene. Germline V gene sequence: CDR1 SGHTA, CDR2 FQGNSA. The CDR3 totals 14 residues.

This clonotype was detected only a few times. V and J are TRBV12-3 or TRBV12-4 and TRBJ2-2, with TRBD2 identical over 10 bases. V shed 7 bases and J 2 bases; nucleotides not matched to a gene: 16. The CDR3 length is 19 residues. This chain's CDR3 is CASIPTRPGLATNTGELFF. In DNA form, the CDR3 reads TGTGCCAGCATTCCAACCCGACCGGGACTAGCGACCAACACCGGGGAGCTGTTTTTT.

V is TRBV24-1 and J is TRBJ2-3, with D perhaps assigned TRBD1 or TRBD2 (6 bases each). The germline V gene encodes CDR1 KGHDR and CDR2 SFDVKD. The length of the CDR3 is 16 residues. V lost 0 bases and J 4 bases, leaving 13 bases between the germline ends. CDR3 in amino acids: CATSDLVGGRADTQYF. CDR3 sequence (DNA): TGTGCCACCAGTGATTTGGTGGGGGGCAGGGCAGATACGCAGTATTTT.

This clonotype appeared many times. This chain uses TRBV7-2 with TRBJ1-5; D not certain. Germline CDR1 reads SGHTA; CDR2 reads FQGNSA. V was shortened by 2 bases and J by 2 bases, with 10 bases between the two germline ends. The CDR3 covers 15 residues. CDR3: CASSLYHGGNQPQHF. In nucleotides, the CDR3 is TGTGCCAGCAGCTTATATCATGGCGGCAATCAGCCCCAGCATTTT.

The rearrangement links TRBV11-2 to TRBJ2-1; 12 bases agree with TRBD2. The CDR3 consists of 15 residues. J lost 9 bases, V lost 4 bases, and 7 bases had no gene match. Germline lookup yields CDR1 SGHAT and CDR2 FQNNGV. This chain's CDR3 is CASSSSGLAGFEQFF. The DNA for the CDR3 is TGTGCCAGCAGCTCGTCCGGACTAGCGGGATTTGAGCAGTTCTTC.